Listed below are T cell receptor beta chains from one sample, sequenced in a study of blood T cells in healthy people across ages. TCRdb passed the 5' RACE reads through MiXCR, listing each CDR3 protein once. The data show roughly 560,000 distinct CDR3 sequences, with approximately 25% seen just once and approximately 8.7% held by the top ten. These records were also assigned to another study, of T cells of mothers and their children.

The sample comprised blood. All receptors derive from a boy younger than 18 in good health. The CDR3 runs from the conserved cysteine through the conserved F or W. A D gene is named only where the DNA matches it firmly. Size tells how often a clone was seen (once, few, many) or the class of an expanded clone, and some rows leave it out.

-	TRBJ1-6	few	TRBV7-3	CASSWDGNSPLHF	TGTGCCAGCAGCTGGGACGGTAATTCACCCCTCCACTTT
-	TRBJ2-3	-	TRBV27	CASSLSAPLPGLETQYF	TGTGCCAGCAGTTTATCAGCTCCCTTACCGGGGCTTGAGACGCAGTATTTT
TRBD2	TRBJ2-7	few	TRBV6-2/TRBV6-3	CASRSSGRANEQYF	TGTGCCAGCAGGTCTAGCGGGAGGGCCAACGAGCAGTACTTC
-	TRBJ1-4	once	TRBV29-1	CSVDEGGEKLFF	TGCAGCGTGGACGAGGGCGGTGAAAAACTGTTTTTT
-	TRBJ2-7	-	TRBV2	CAAIARGYRAASYEQYF	TGTGCCGCGATTGCCCGGGGTTACAGGGCCGCTAGCTACGAGCAGTACTTC
-	TRBJ1-1	-	TRBV7-3	CASSLMSNTEAFF	TGTGCCAGCAGCTTAATGTCGAACACTGAAGCTTTCTTT
TRBD2	TRBJ2-2	-	TRBV20-1	CSAGLAGGNTGELFF	TGCAGTGCTGGCCTAGCGGGGGGGAACACCGGGGAGCTGTTTTTT
-	TRBJ1-1	few	TRBV7-2	CASSLEPGASTEAFF	TGTGCCAGCAGCTTAGAACCAGGGGCCAGCACTGAAGCTTTCTTT
TRBD1	TRBJ2-5	few	TRBV7-9	CASSTYGGTGQTQYF	TGTGCCAGCAGCACATACGGGGGGACAGGGCAGACCCAGTACTTC
TRBD2	TRBJ2-7	many	TRBV7-2	CASSLTSGYTYEQYF	TGTGCCAGCAGCTTAACTAGCGGATACACCTACGAGCAGTACTTC
TRBD1	TRBJ2-7	-	TRBV15	CATSGTPGQGLGEQYF	TGTGCCACCAGCGGTACGCCGGGACAGGGACTTGGTGAGCAGTACTTC
-	TRBJ2-5	few	TRBV6-5	CASSYVGTQYF	TGTGCCAGCAGTTACGTTGGGACCCAGTACTTC
-	TRBJ1-2	-	TRBV10-3	CAISAGDYGYTF	TGTGCCATCAGTGCGGGGGACTATGGCTACACCTTC
-	TRBJ1-2	-	TRBV28	CASSKGDIGGYTF	TGTGCCAGCAGCAAAGGGGACATAGGCGGCTACACCTTC
TRBD2	TRBJ2-6	few	TRBV3-1	CASTQKTSGSGANVLTF	TGTGCCAGCACCCAGAAAACTAGCGGCTCTGGGGCCAACGTCCTGACTTTC
-	TRBJ1-2	few	TRBV3-1	CASYTGAYGYTF	TGTGCCAGCTACACAGGTGCCTATGGCTACACCTTC
-	TRBJ1-2	-	TRBV7-2	CASRGKRGQLGGYTF	TGTGCCAGCAGAGGCAAACGGGGACAATTGGGTGGCTACACCTTC
-	TRBJ2-5	-	TRBV7-9	CASSFYSSRAARETQYF	TGTGCCAGCAGCTTCTATTCATCCCGGGCGGCGCGAGAGACCCAGTACTTC
TRBD1	TRBJ1-1	-	TRBV29-1	CSVDTGAGTRNTEAFF	TGCAGCGTCGACACAGGGGCTGGAACGAGGAACACTGAAGCTTTCTTT
-	TRBJ1-1	-	TRBV6-1	CASSEGRRMNTEAFF	TGTGCCAGCAGTGAAGGTAGGCGGATGAACACTGAAGCTTTCTTT
-	TRBJ2-5	-	TRBV7-3	CASSLRGSGNQETQYF	TGTGCCAGCAGCTTACGTGGTAGCGGAAACCAAGAGACCCAGTACTTC
TRBD2	TRBJ2-2	few	TRBV3-1	CASSQDPAGGTGELFF	TGTGCCAGCAGCCAAGATCCAGCGGGAGGTACCGGGGAGCTGTTTTTT
-	TRBJ2-7	few	TRBV28	CASSLSTAEDYEQYF	TGTGCCAGCAGTTTATCAACGGCCGAGGACTACGAGCAGTACTTC
-	TRBJ2-1	few	TRBV14	CASSQGSGTKYF	TGTGCCAGCAGCCAAGGCTCCGGGACAAAGTACTTC
-	TRBJ2-1	few	TRBV18	CASSPSQSRYNEQFF	TGTGCCAGCTCACCATCCCAGTCCCGATACAATGAGCAGTTCTTC
TRBD1	TRBJ1-5	-	TRBV3-1	CASSQGQVGNQPQHF	TGTGCCAGTAGCCAGGGACAGGTCGGCAATCAGCCCCAGCATTTT
TRBD1	TRBJ2-5	few	TRBV5-5	CASSLIIVLDRRSQETQYF	TGTGCCAGCAGCCTAATCATTGTCCTGGACAGGCGATCTCAAGAGACCCAGTACTTC
TRBD2	TRBJ2-3	-	TRBV4-3	CASSQARRTSGTTDTQYF	TGCGCCAGCAGCCAGGCAAGGAGGACTAGCGGGACCACAGATACGCAGTATTTT
-	TRBJ2-7	few	TRBV4-1	CASSLGAGEVHEQYF	TGCGCCAGCAGCCTGGGGGCGGGAGAGGTCCACGAGCAGTACTTC
-	TRBJ1-5	few	TRBV20-1	CSATTTLNQPQHF	TGCAGTGCTACGACCACTCTCAATCAGCCCCAGCATTTT
-	TRBJ2-1	few	TRBV20-1	CSAEGDLALNEQFF	TGCAGTGCGGAGGGGGACTTAGCGTTGAATGAGCAGTTCTTC
-	TRBJ1-1	few	TRBV12-3/TRBV12-4	CASSFGQGAPETFF	-
-	TRBJ1-3	-	TRBV7-2	CASREGRISGNTIYF	TGTGCCAGCAGGGAGGGACGGATCTCTGGAAACACCATATATTTT
-	TRBJ2-2	-	TRBV6-4	CASSDAPGIGELFF	TGTGCCAGCAGTGACGCGCCAGGAATCGGGGAGCTGTTTTTT